This T cell receptor (beta chain) was sequenced for a study of blood T cell repertoires in COVID-19. Study information: T cells, B-cell-depleted T cells, or PBMCs supplied cDNA or gDNA.

Germline lookup yields CDR1 SGHTA and CDR2 FQGTGA. CDR3 size: 15 residues. V was trimmed by 4 bases and J by 7 bases, leaving 16 bases between them. In the original workflow: Reference gene primer amplification in the assay estimated nucleated cell counts. Clones were sequenced by immunoSEQ multiplex PCR, and TCRdb holds only the in-frame ones, with some missing. V and J calls and clone size are given by that table; D and trimming were obtained from the DNA. In the table there are 250,000 to 350,000 clones, roughly 90% of which are singletons. The sample comprised peripheral blood. The TCR comes from a woman aged 50 to 65 with active or convalescent COVID-19. The chain links TRBV7-3 to TRBJ2-2, with D maybe TRBD2 (6 bases). The CDR3 nucleotides are TGTGCCAGCAGCTCCGGGACTGCTTTAGGCGGGGAGCTGTTTTTT. This translates into CASSSGTALGGELFF.